Each of the 22 T cell receptor beta chains below was sequenced from the same sample in a study of blood T cell repertoires in COVID-19. Clones were read by immunoSEQ multiplex PCR, and TCRdb kept only the in-frame ones, dropping some. There are around 150,000 clones in the sample; roughly 87% occur only once, and about 4.2% lies in the top ten. The sequencing sample was made of peripheral blood. The receptors were sampled from a woman aged 60-75 years with active or convalescent COVID-19.

The chain is built from TRBV11-2 and TRBJ2-3; 7 bases align to TRBD2. The CDR3 covers 14 residues. CDR1 and CDR2 (germline): SGHAT, FQNNGV. V was clipped by 6 bases and J by 4 bases; unmatched bases: 7. For the CDR3, the DNA is TGTGCCAGCAGACGTGCGGGGGTTTCAGATACGCAGTATTTT. Translation gives CASRRAGVSDTQYF. Variable domain in full (rest from reference TRBV11-2 and TRBJ2-3): EAGVAQSPRYKIIEKRQSVAFWCNPISGHATLYWYQQILGQGPKLLIQFQNNGVVDDSQLPKDRFSAERLKGVDSTLKIQPAKLEDSAVYLCASRRAGVSDTQYFGPGTRLTVL.

This chain joins TRBV19 and TRBJ2-5, with D perhaps TRBD2 (5 bases). The germline V gene encodes CDR1 LNHDA and CDR2 SQIVND (reference sequence). Trimming shortened V by 5 bases and J by 5 bases, and 12 bases separated the two germline ends. This CDR3 comprises 13 residues. CDR3 protein: CASSWGVQETQYF. CDR3 coding DNA: TGTGCCAGTAGTTGGGGAGTGCAGGAGACCCAGTACTTC.

V usage is TRBV29-1 and J usage is TRBJ1-1, with a weak D call TRBD1 (5 bases). This CDR3 contains 12 residues. CDR1 is SQVTM, CDR2 ANQGSEA, per germline. V gave up 4 bases and J gave up 3 bases, with 9 bases separating them. The CDR3 bases are TGCAGCGTTGCACAGGCAGACACTGAAGCTTTCTTT. Residues: CSVAQADTEAFF. The full variable domain, completed using reference TRBV29-1 and TRBJ1-1, is SAVISQKPSRDICQRGTSLTIQCQVDSQVTMMFWYRQQPGQSLTLIATANQGSEATYESGFVIDKFPISRPNLTFSTLTVSNMSPEDSSIYLCSVAQADTEAFFGQGTRLTVV.

The chain employs TRBV9 and TRBJ2-5, with a weak D call TRBD2 (6 bases). The CDR3 has 15 amino acids. From germline, CDR1 is SGDLS and CDR2 YYNGEE. V was cut by 3 bases and J by 7 bases, with 19 bases left in between. The CDR3 sequence: CASSARDSLLGTQYF. DNA for the CDR3: TGTGCCAGCAGCGCCCGGGACTCCCTGCTAGGGACCCAGTACTTC.

The V gene is TRBV18, the J gene TRBJ2-6, with D uncertain. The V and J ends lost 8 bases and 0 bases respectively, with 14 bases between them. CDR1 and CDR2 from the germline V gene are KGHSH and LQKENI. The CDR3 spans 16 residues. This CDR3 reads CASHGTDPSGANVLTF. CDR3 sequence (DNA): TGTGCCAGCCACGGAACAGACCCCTCTGGGGCCAACGTCCTGACTTTC.

There are a few counts of this clone. The J gene is TRBJ2-2, the V gene TRBV24-1; 9 bases agree with TRBD1. The CDR3 consists of 13 residues. V shed 10 bases, J shed 4 bases, and the junction held 3 bases outside the gene matches. CDR1 is KGHDR, CDR2 SFDVKD, per germline. CDR3 sequence: CATGQGTTGELFF. The CDR3 DNA reads TGTGCCACAGGACAGGGGACCACCGGGGAGCTGTTTTTT.

This chain links TRBV4-3 with TRBJ2-2; 10 bases line up with TRBD1. Trimming took 0 bases from V and 6 from J; bases not matched to a gene: 7. Germline assignment: CDR1 LGHNA and CDR2 YSLEER. CDR3 length equals 17 residues. CDR3 amino acids: CASSQDLRTGGSGELFF. The CDR3 DNA reads as TGCGCCAGCAGCCAAGATCTAAGGACAGGGGGGTCCGGGGAGCTGTTTTTT.

This clone was counted between two and nine times. The V gene is TRBV6-4, the J gene TRBJ2-1; D may be TRBD2 (7 bases). CDR1 and CDR2 from the germline V gene are MRHNA and SNTAGT. The CDR3 extends over 15 amino acids. Trimming took off 4 bases at V and 9 bases at J, with 19 bases between the two ends. CDR3 nucleotide sequence: TGTGCCAGCAGTGCCGAGGGGGGGCTCAGGAGTGAGCAGTTCTTC. Amino acid sequence: CASSAEGGLRSEQFF.

This chain joins TRBV6-5 and TRBJ1-2; 7 bases align to TRBD1. The CDR3 loop spans 15 amino acids. Trimming at V came to 8 bases and at J to 5 bases, leaving 14 bases not matched to a gene. The V gene's germline CDR1 is MNHEY and CDR2 SVGAGI. CDR3 in DNA: TGTGCCAGCGGAGAACTCAGGACAGGCCGGTATGGCTACACCTTC. Its translation: CASGELRTGRYGYTF.

CDR3 sequence: CASSLADRNYGYTF. The CDR3 nucleotides are TGTGCCAGCAGCTTGGCGGACAGAAACTATGGCTACACCTTC. The gene calls are TRBV5-8 and TRBJ1-2; possibly TRBD1 for D (6 bases). Germline CDR1 and CDR2: SGHTS and YDEGEE. The CDR3 extends over 14 amino acids. V lost 0 bases, J lost 2 bases, and 8 bases lay in between.

The rearrangement joins TRBV6-1 to TRBJ1-3; D unclear. The CDR3 runs to 16 residues. Between the trimmed V and J ends, which lost 1 base and 0 bases, there was a span of 10 bases. CDR1 and CDR2 (germline): MNHNS, SASEGT. CDR3: CASSEVWAVSGNTIYF. The CDR3 DNA is TGTGCCAGCAGTGAAGTGTGGGCAGTCTCTGGAAACACCATATATTTT.

This sequence joins TRBV7-2 and TRBJ2-3; TRBD2 matches at 7 bases. The CDR3 length is 16 residues. The germline V gene has CDR1 SGHTA and CDR2 FQGNSA. V trimming: 0 bases; J trimming: 0 bases; junction bases outside the gene matches: 3. CDR3 coding DNA: TGTGCCAGCAGCTTAGCTGCGGGGGTGAGCACAGATACGCAGTATTTT. Amino acid sequence: CASSLAAGVSTDTQYF.

The chain employs TRBV5-6 and TRBJ2-3, with TRBD2 matching 12 bases. This CDR3 contains 16 residues. V lost 2 bases to trimming and J lost 6 bases; unmatched junction nucleotides: 7. CDR1 and CDR2 (germline): SGHDT, YYEEEE. The CDR3 sequence is CASSFMTSGGLDTQYF. Here the CDR3 DNA reads TGTGCCAGCAGCTTCATGACTAGCGGGGGTTTGGATACGCAGTATTTT.

This chain joins TRBV7-9 and TRBJ2-5; 7 positions agree with TRBD2. With V trimmed by 5 bases and J by 0 bases, 3 bases remained unmatched. Germline V gives CDR1 SEHNR, CDR2 FQNEAQ (reference sequence). The CDR3 is 14 residues long. The CDR3 region is CASSRRGNQETQYF. CDR3 sequence (DNA): TGTGCCAGCAGCAGGCGGGGGAACCAAGAGACCCAGTACTTC.

The chain joins TRBV11-2 to TRBJ2-3, with 12 bases aligning to TRBD2. This CDR3 comprises 17 residues. The germline gives CDR1 SGHAT, CDR2 FQNNGV. V shed 0 bases and J 5 bases; nucleotides not matched to a gene: 6. The CDR3: CASSLDGLAGSLDTQYF. For the CDR3, the DNA is TGTGCCAGCAGCTTAGATGGACTAGCGGGGTCCCTAGATACGCAGTATTTT.

The genes are TRBV6-6 and TRBJ1-5; weak D call: TRBD1 (6 bases). V lost 6 bases, J lost 7 bases, and 19 bases lay in between. The germline gives CDR1 MNHNY, CDR2 SVGAGI (reference sequence). This CDR3 spans 15 amino acids. Here the CDR3 reads CASSNRAGQGQPQHF. The CDR3 coding sequence is TGTGCCAGCAGCAACAGGGCAGGGCAGGGCCAGCCCCAGCATTTT.

V gene TRBV3-1 (or the pseudogene TRBV3-2) combines with J gene TRBJ2-3; TRBD2 is a possible D gene (6 bases). Between the trimmed V and J ends, which lost 5 bases and 3 bases, there was a span of 15 bases. CDR1 and CDR2 from the germline V gene are LGHDT and YNNKEL (reference sequence). This CDR3 is 15 amino acids long. The CDR3 spells CASSTPGLSTDTQYF. CDR3 DNA sequence: TGTGCCAGCAGCACCCCGGGACTCTCAACAGATACGCAGTATTTT.

This rearrangement joins TRBV7-8 to TRBJ2-1; 8 nucleotides match TRBD2. V was clipped by 5 bases and J by 6 bases; unmatched bases: 9. The CDR3 covers 15 residues. Per germline, CDR1 SGHVS and CDR2 FQNEAQ. The DNA of the CDR3 is TGTGCCAGCAGCCAACCGGGGGGGCCTGGCAATGAGCAGTTCTTC. The encoded protein is CASSQPGGPGNEQFF.

This clone was detected a few times. This chain links TRBV9 with TRBJ1-1, with D possibly matching TRBD1 (6 bases). Germline assignment: CDR1 SGDLS and CDR2 YYNGEE. CDR3 size: 15 residues. V was shortened by 4 bases and J by 5 bases, with 18 bases between the two germline ends. The CDR3 reads CASSPVQGSWTEAFF. DNA of the CDR3: TGTGCCAGCAGCCCCGTACAGGGAAGTTGGACTGAAGCTTTCTTT.

CDR3 DNA sequence: TGTGCCAGTAGTCTACAGGGGTCTTTCGCCTCCTATGGCTACACCTTC. Translating it yields CASSLQGSFASYGYTF. V gene TRBV19 combines with J gene TRBJ1-2, with 7 positions matching TRBD1. V gave up 5 bases and J gave up 4 bases; unmatched junction bases: 13. Germline CDR1 is LNHDA and CDR2 is SQIVND (reference sequence). There are 16 residues in the CDR3.

The chain employs TRBV6-6 and TRBJ2-7; 7 bases line up with TRBD1. J lost 2 bases, V lost 2 bases, and 3 bases had no gene match. This CDR3 contains 14 residues. CDR1 and CDR2 from the germline V gene are MNHNY and SVGAGI (reference sequence). CDR3 loop: CASSYPRGTYEQYF. In DNA, the CDR3 is TGTGCCAGCAGTTACCCCAGGGGGACCTACGAGCAGTACTTC.

The chain has TRBV4-1 and TRBJ1-1; 8 positions match TRBD1. CDR3 size: 15 residues. J gave up 5 bases and V 1 base, and 6 bases lay outside the gene matches. The germline V gene encodes CDR1 MGHRA and CDR2 YSYEKL. The CDR3 DNA reads TGCGCCAGCAGCCAAGTCCAGGGGGCGCGGACTGAAGCTTTCTTT. It encodes CASSQVQGARTEAFF.